This T cell receptor beta chain is from a study of blood T cell repertoires in COVID-19. Study context: Whether acute or convalescent, the COVID-19 samples came from the United States, Italy and Spain. Nucleic acid was either cDNA or gDNA, and it came from T cells, B-cell-depleted T cells, or PBMCs.

The CDR3 contains 16 residues. Germline lookup yields CDR1 SEHNR and CDR2 FQNEAQ (reference sequence). With V trimmed by 1 base and J by 4 bases, 9 bases remained unmatched. Study processing details: Reference gene primer amplification yielded estimated nucleated cell counts. Data came from immunoSEQ multiplex PCR; TCRdb stores just in-frame clones and leaves some out. Clone size and V and J calls were adopted from that table, with D and trimming inferred from the DNA. Seen here are 250,000 to 300,000 clones, about 89% observed once, and the top ten hold less than 1%. V usage is TRBV7-9 and J usage is TRBJ2-7, with 8 bases lining up with TRBD2. This TCR was sampled from a woman in her forties who had recovered from COVID-19. Sequencing was performed on peripheral blood. The CDR3, as DNA: TGTGCCAGCAGCTTAGAAGCGGGAGAGGGGATATACGAGCAGTACTTC. It translates to CASSLEAGEGIYEQYF.